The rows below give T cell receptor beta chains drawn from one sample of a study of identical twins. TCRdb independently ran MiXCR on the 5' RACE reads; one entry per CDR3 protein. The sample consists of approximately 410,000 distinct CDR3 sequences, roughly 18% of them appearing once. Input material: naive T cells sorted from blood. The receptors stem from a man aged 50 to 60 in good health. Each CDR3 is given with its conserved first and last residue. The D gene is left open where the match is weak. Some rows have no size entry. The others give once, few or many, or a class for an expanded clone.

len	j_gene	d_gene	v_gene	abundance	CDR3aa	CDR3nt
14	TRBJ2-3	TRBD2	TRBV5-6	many	CASSAGLASDTQYF	TGTGCCAGCAGCGCGGGACTAGCCTCCGATACGCAGTATTTT
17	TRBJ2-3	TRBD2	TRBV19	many	CASSTGTSGISTDTQYF	TGTGCCAGTAGTACCGGGACTAGCGGGATTAGCACAGATACGCAGTATTTT
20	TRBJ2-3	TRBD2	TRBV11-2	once	CASSSFPGTSGGPITDTQYF	TGTGCCAGCAGCTCTTTCCCCGGGACTAGCGGGGGACCGATCACAGATACGCAGTATTTT
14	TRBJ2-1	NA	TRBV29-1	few	CSVEARETYNEQFF	TGCAGCGTTGAAGCGCGGGAAACCTACAATGAGCAGTTCTTC
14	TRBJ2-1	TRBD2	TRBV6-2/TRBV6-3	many	CASTGTSGENEQFF	TGTGCCAGCACAGGGACTAGCGGGGAAAATGAGCAGTTCTTC
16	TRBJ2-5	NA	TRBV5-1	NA	CASSRGGPATQETQYF	TGCGCCAGCAGCAGAGGAGGCCCGGCGACCCAAGAGACCCAGTACTTC
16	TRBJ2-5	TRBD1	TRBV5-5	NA	CASSLGPGQSLETQYF	TGTGCCAGCAGCTTGGGACCGGGACAGAGCCTAGAGACCCAGTACTTC
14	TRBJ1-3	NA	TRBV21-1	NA	CASSKGGTGNTIYF	TGTGCCAGCAGCAAGGGGGGTACAGGAAACACCATATATTTT
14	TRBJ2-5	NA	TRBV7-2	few	CASSLVPGGETQYF	TGTGCCAGCAGCTTAGTCCCAGGGGGGGAGACCCAGTACTTC
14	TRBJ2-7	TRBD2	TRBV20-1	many	CSARTSGSSYEQYF	TGCAGTGCTAGAACTAGCGGGAGCTCCTACGAGCAGTACTTC
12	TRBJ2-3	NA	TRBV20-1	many	CSARQVADTQYF	TGCAGTGCTAGGCAGGTGGCCGATACGCAGTATTTT
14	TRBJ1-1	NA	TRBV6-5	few	CASSYVGPNTEAFF	TGTGCCAGCAGTTACGTAGGTCCGAACACTGAAGCTTTCTTT
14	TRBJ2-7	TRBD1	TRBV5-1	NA	CASSSGQVSYEQYF	TGCGCCAGCAGCAGTGGACAGGTTTCCTACGAGCAGTACTTC
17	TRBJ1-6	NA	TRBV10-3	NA	CAISEFDTISYNSPFHF	TGTGCCATCAGTGAGTTCGACACCATCTCCTATAATTCACCCTTCCACTTT
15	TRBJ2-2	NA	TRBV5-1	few	CASSQGHTNTGELFF	TGCGCCAGCAGCCAAGGACACACGAACACCGGGGAGCTGTTTTTT
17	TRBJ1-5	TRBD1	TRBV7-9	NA	CASSDPGTGVSNQPQHF	TGTGCCAGCAGCGATCCCGGGACAGGGGTAAGCAATCAGCCCCAGCATTTT
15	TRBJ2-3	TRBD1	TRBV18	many	CASSPPGTGADTQYF	TGTGCCAGCTCACCACCCGGGACAGGGGCAGATACGCAGTATTTT
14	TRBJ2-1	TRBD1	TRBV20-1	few	CSAFWDSIYNEQFF	TGCAGTGCCTTTTGGGACAGTATATACAATGAGCAGTTCTTC
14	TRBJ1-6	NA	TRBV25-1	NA	CASRQSGQLSPLHF	TGTGCCAGCAGACAATCTGGACAGCTTTCACCCCTCCACTTT
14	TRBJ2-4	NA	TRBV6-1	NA	CASSPHSYSDIQYF	TGTGCCAGCAGTCCCCACTCCTACAGCGACATTCAGTACTTC
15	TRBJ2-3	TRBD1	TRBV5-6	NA	CASTLLTGYTDTQYF	TGTGCCAGCACCCTCTTGACAGGGTACACAGATACGCAGTATTTT
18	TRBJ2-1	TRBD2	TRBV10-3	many	CACTSGTSGVSSYNEQFF	TGTGCCTGTACCTCCGGGACTAGCGGGGTGAGCTCCTACAATGAGCAGTTCTTC
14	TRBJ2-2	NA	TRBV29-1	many	CSVEAVIHTGELFF	TGCAGCGTTGAAGCGGTGATACACACCGGGGAGCTGTTTTTT
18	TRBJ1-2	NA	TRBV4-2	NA	CASSQDTRGRGQGYGYTF	TGTGCCAGCAGCCAAGATACCAGAGGAAGGGGACAAGGCTATGGCTACACCTTC
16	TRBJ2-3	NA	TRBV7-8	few	CASSLWVGGGTDTQYF	TGTGCCAGCAGCTTATGGGTGGGAGGGGGAACAGATACGCAGTATTTT
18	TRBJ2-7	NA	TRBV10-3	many	CAISESNVGQGQSYEQYF	TGTGCCATCAGTGAGTCGAATGTGGGTCAAGGACAGTCCTACGAGCAGTACTTC
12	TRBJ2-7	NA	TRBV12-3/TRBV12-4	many	CASSWGPYEQYF	TGTGCCAGCAGTTGGGGACCCTACGAGCAGTACTTC
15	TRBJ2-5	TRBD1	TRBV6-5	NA	CASSYAGGLQETQYF	TGTGCCAGCAGTTACGCAGGGGGTCTTCAAGAGACCCAGTACTTC
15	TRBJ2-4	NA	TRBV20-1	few	CSAPKQGWAKNIQYF	TGCAGTGCTCCTAAACAGGGATGGGCCAAAAACATTCAGTACTTC
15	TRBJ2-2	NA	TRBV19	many	CASRRTGLDTGELFF	TGTGCCAGTAGACGGACGGGGTTGGACACCGGGGAGCTGTTTTTT
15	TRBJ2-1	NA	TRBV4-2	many	CASSQGGVGSNEQFF	TGTGCCAGCAGCCAGGGCGGTGTCGGGTCAAATGAGCAGTTCTTC
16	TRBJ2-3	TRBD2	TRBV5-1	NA	CASSFLAGAYTDTQYF	TGCGCCAGCAGCTTCCTAGCGGGAGCTTACACAGATACGCAGTATTTT
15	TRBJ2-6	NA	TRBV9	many	CASSVVASGANVLTF	TGTGCCAGCAGCGTAGTGGCGTCTGGGGCCAACGTCCTGACTTTC
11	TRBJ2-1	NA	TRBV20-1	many	CSARDDNEQFF	TGCAGTGCTAGAGATGACAATGAGCAGTTCTTC
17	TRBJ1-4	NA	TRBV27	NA	CASSPLPGATTNEKLFF	TGTGCCAGCAGTCCGCTCCCGGGAGCTACAACTAATGAAAAACTGTTTTTT
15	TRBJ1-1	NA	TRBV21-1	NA	CASSKSGRGDTEAFF	TGTGCCAGCAGCAAATCAGGAAGGGGGGACACTGAAGCTTTCTTT
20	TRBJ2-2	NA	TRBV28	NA	CASTLSGTTDATTNTGELFF	TGTGCCAGCACCTTATCCGGGACAACGGACGCCACAACGAACACCGGGGAGCTGTTTTTT
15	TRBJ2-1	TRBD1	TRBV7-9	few	CASSFLTGGVNEQFF	TGTGCCAGCAGCTTTTTGACAGGGGGCGTCAATGAGCAGTTCTTC
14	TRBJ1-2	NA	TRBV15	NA	CATSSERGQYGYTF	TGTGCCACCAGCAGTGAGCGGGGACAATATGGCTACACCTTC
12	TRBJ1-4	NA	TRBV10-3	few	CAISEDSLKLFF	TGTGCCATCAGTGAAGACAGTTTAAAACTGTTTTTT
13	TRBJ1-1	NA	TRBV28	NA	CASSSGHNFEAFF	TGTGCCAGCAGTTCGGGACACAATTTTGAAGCTTTCTTT
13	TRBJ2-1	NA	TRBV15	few	CATSRDGHNEQFF	TGTGCCACCAGCAGAGATGGACACAATGAGCAGTTCTTC
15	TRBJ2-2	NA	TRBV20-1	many	CSARDWTDNTGELFF	TGCAGTGCTAGGGATTGGACGGATAACACCGGGGAGCTGTTTTTT
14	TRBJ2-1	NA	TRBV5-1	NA	CASSLGDAYNEQFF	TGCGCCAGCAGCTTGGGTGACGCCTACAATGAGCAGTTCTTC
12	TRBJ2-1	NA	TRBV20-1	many	CSARVSPVEQFF	TGCAGTGCTAGAGTTTCGCCAGTCGAGCAGTTCTTC
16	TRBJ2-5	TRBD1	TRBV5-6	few	CASSLALTGGQETQYF	TGTGCCAGCAGCTTGGCCCTGACAGGGGGGCAAGAGACCCAGTACTTC
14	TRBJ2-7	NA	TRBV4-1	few	CASSPGLFSYEQYF	TGCGCCAGCAGCCCAGGCCTGTTCTCCTACGAGCAGTACTTC
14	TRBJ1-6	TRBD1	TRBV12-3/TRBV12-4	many	CASSRTGTDSPLHF	TGTGCCAGCAGCAGAACCGGGACAGATTCACCCCTCCACTTT
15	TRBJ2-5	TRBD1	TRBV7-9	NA	CASSLVWDSQETQYF	TGTGCCAGCAGCTTAGTGTGGGACAGCCAAGAGACCCAGTACTTC
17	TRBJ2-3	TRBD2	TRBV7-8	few	CASSPRTSGRGSDTQYF	TGTGCCAGCAGCCCGCGGACTAGCGGGAGGGGGTCAGATACGCAGTATTTT
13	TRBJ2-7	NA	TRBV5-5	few	CASSLLPNYEQYF	TGTGCCAGCAGCTTGTTACCTAACTACGAGCAGTACTTC
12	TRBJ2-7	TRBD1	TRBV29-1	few	CSTGQTSHEQYF	TGCAGCACGGGACAGACTTCCCACGAGCAGTACTTC
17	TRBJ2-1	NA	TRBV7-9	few	CASSLMSRVSSYNEQFF	TGTGCCAGCAGCTTAATGTCGAGGGTTAGCTCCTACAATGAGCAGTTCTTC
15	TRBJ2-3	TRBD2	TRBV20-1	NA	CSARPPAGDSDTQYF	TGCAGTGCTAGACCACCAGCGGGAGACTCAGATACGCAGTATTTT
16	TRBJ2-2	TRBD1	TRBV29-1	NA	CSVETKRQGNTGELFF	TGCAGCGTTGAAACGAAAAGACAGGGAAACACCGGGGAGCTGTTTTTT